The 15 T cell receptor beta chains presented below share a single source sample, sequenced in a study of cytomegalovirus exposure and HLA in healthy donors. 13 Jbeta primers and 60 Vbeta primers were used for the PCR. Using immunoSEQ multiplex PCR, the repertoire was profiled, and TCRdb retains in-frame clones only, with some absent. The sample lists around 120,000 clones, more than 70% occurring once. The material sequenced was PBMCs. The receptors originated from a man aged 50-60 years in good health and CMV-seropositive.

The rearrangement links TRBV18 to TRBJ2-7; D possibly corresponds to TRBD1 (5 bases). The CDR3 runs 15 residues. Looked up from germline, CDR1 is KGHSH and CDR2 is LQKENI. The V end was cut by 3 bases, the J end by 6 bases, with 18 bases between. Written as DNA, the CDR3 is TGTGCCAGCTCACCGTTAGCAGGGTCTAGGGCCGAGCAGTACTTC. It encodes CASSPLAGSRAEQYF.

The chain recombines TRBV5-5 with TRBJ2-7; 7 bases align to TRBD1. The CDR3 is 16 residues long. The J segment lost 4 bases and the V segment lost 3 bases, leaving 13 bases of the junction unmatched. Germline values: CDR1 SGHKS, CDR2 YYEKEE (reference sequence). DNA of the CDR3: TGTGCCAGCAGCTCGTATACAGGGGTTCGAGGTTACGAGCAGTACTTC. This translates into CASSSYTGVRGYEQYF.

The chain recombines TRBV14 with TRBJ2-1; 10 bases are a match to TRBD2. V shed 0 bases and J 14 bases; nucleotides not matched to a gene: 7. CDR1 SGHDN and CDR2 FVKESK come from the germline V gene. This CDR3 has 14 residues. The DNA of the CDR3 is TGTGCCAGCAGCCAAGATCTAATAGCGGGAGGTGAGTTCTTC. Its translation is CASSQDLIAGGEFF.

The chain recombines TRBV11-3 with TRBJ2-1, with 7 bases fitting TRBD2. J lost 3 bases, V lost 0 bases, and 14 bases had no gene match. The V gene's germline CDR1 is SGHNT and CDR2 YENEEA. The CDR3 has 19 amino acids. CDR3 loop: CASSLDGGVGRGVYNEQFF. DNA of the CDR3: TGTGCCAGCAGCTTAGATGGGGGGGTAGGGCGGGGAGTCTACAATGAGCAGTTCTTC.

V and J are TRBV5-1 and TRBJ1-1; maybe TRBD1 (6 bases). CDR3 length: 15 amino acids. With 0 bases removed from V and 1 base from J, the gap between germline ends came to 10 bases. In germline, CDR1 is SGHRS, CDR2 YFSETQ. The CDR3 protein is CASSLASGANTEAFF. CDR3 DNA sequence: TGCGCCAGCAGCTTGGCCTCAGGGGCGAACACTGAAGCTTTCTTT.

CDR3 DNA sequence: TGTGCCAGCAGCTTAATCAGGGCCTTGAACACTGAAGCTTTCTTT. Amino acid sequence: CASSLIRALNTEAFF. This chain uses TRBV7-2 with TRBJ1-1; D is perhaps TRBD1 (5 bases). Germline V gene sequence: CDR1 SGHTA, CDR2 FQGNSA. The CDR3 totals 15 residues. Trimming stripped 2 bases from V and 0 bases from J, with 10 bases between.

This rearrangement joins TRBV7-9 to TRBJ2-7, with a weak D call TRBD1 (6 bases). This CDR3 is built from 15 residues. Germline values: CDR1 SEHNR, CDR2 FQNEAQ (reference sequence). Trimming left V 5 bases short and J 2 bases short, with 16 bases between. CDR3 amino acids: CASSTSTGPPYEQYF. In DNA, the CDR3 is TGTGCCAGCAGCACCTCAACAGGGCCTCCCTACGAGCAGTACTTC.

The V gene is TRBV18, the J gene TRBJ1-1; 7 positions match TRBD1. J lost 0 bases, V lost 1 base, and 2 bases had no gene match. CDR1 and CDR2 (germline): KGHSH, LQKENI. The CDR3 runs 15 residues. The DNA of the CDR3 is TGTGCCAGCTCACCACAGACAGGGATGAACACTGAAGCTTTCTTT. Residues: CASSPQTGMNTEAFF.

Points on this clone: The CDR3 does not close with the conserved phenylalanine or tryptophan, likely indicating a read error. Because the CDR3's place on the DNA is in doubt, the DNA is left out and the CDR3 is given as listed by TCRdb. The genes are TRBV21-1 and TRBJ2-7; TRBD1 is the table's D call, not checked against the DNA. TRBV21-1 is a recognized pseudogene. Both ends counted, the CDR3 spans 10 residues. This CDR3 reads CASSSQGGPD.

The J gene is TRBJ2-1, the V gene TRBV5-4; 7 bases fit TRBD2. This CDR3 has 16 amino acids. Germline V CDR1 and CDR2: SGHNT, YYREEE (reference sequence). V dropped 0 bases and J dropped 0; count of bases not matched to a gene: 3. CDR3 sequence: CASSLASGSSYNEQFF. DNA for the CDR3: TGTGCCAGCAGCTTGGCTAGCGGTAGCTCCTACAATGAGCAGTTCTTC. The variable domain in full, completed from reference TRBV5-4 and TRBJ2-1, reads ETGVTQSPTHLIKTRGQQVTLRCSSQSGHNTVSWYQQALGQGPQFIFQYYREEENGRGNFPPRFSGLQFPNYSSELNVNALELDDSALYLCASSLASGSSYNEQFFGPGTRLTVL.

This clone came up a few times. The rearrangement joins TRBV19 to TRBJ1-2; D may be TRBD1 (5 bases). Germline V gives CDR1 LNHDA, CDR2 SQIVND (reference sequence). The CDR3 is 15 residues long. Trimming cost V 7 bases and J 3 bases, with 18 bases left between them. CDR3 region: CASNEGGEKDYGYTF. DNA for the CDR3: TGTGCCAGTAATGAGGGAGGGGAAAAGGACTATGGCTACACCTTC.

The table lists this clone with a few counts. The rearrangement links TRBV11-3 to TRBJ2-2; 9 bases line up with TRBD2. The germline CDR1 and CDR2 sequences are SGHNT and YENEEA. This CDR3 comprises 18 residues. The V gene end was trimmed by 5 bases and the J gene end by 4 bases; junction bases not matched to a gene: 14. CDR3: CASSATMGLAGITGELFF. The DNA of the CDR3 is TGTGCCAGCAGCGCTACTATGGGGCTAGCGGGGATCACCGGGGAGCTGTTTTTT.

The rearrangement uses TRBV7-9 and TRBJ2-3; 12 bases line up with TRBD2. There are 18 residues in the CDR3. With 5 bases clipped from V and 2 bases from J, the junction kept 11 bases outside the gene matches. Germline V CDR1 and CDR2: SEHNR, FQNEAQ (reference sequence). CDR3 coding DNA: TGTGCCAGCAGCCCCCGGGGGCTAGCGGGGGGGATCACAGATACGCAGTATTTT. Amino acid sequence: CASSPRGLAGGITDTQYF.

V and J are TRBV2 and TRBJ2-1; D may be TRBD1 (5 bases). CDR1 and CDR2 from the germline V gene are SNHLY and FYNNEI. The CDR3 covers 12 residues. The V and J ends lost 6 bases and 7 bases respectively, with 10 bases between them. The CDR3 spells CASRISGNEQFF. DNA of the CDR3: TGTGCCAGCAGGATTTCAGGGAATGAGCAGTTCTTC.

This sequence joins TRBV4-1 and TRBJ2-2; a weak D match, TRBD1 (5 bases). V was pared by 5 bases and J by 7 bases, with 11 bases between. Germline V gives CDR1 MGHRA, CDR2 YSYEKL. The CDR3 spans 13 residues. This chain's CDR3 is CASSLGVGGELFF. The CDR3 DNA is TGCGCCAGCAGCTTAGGGGTGGGCGGGGAGCTGTTTTTT.